The clone carrying this TCR beta chain has a single count. What it binds is unknown. This specimen belongs to a study of T cell responses to AZD1222 COVID-19 vaccine. Study as a whole: Analyses pooled second doses at about 4 or about 12 weeks. Study results and caveats: Nearly half of spike-specific TCRs reportedly target unmutated variant regions. Females outnumbered males among donors, who were mostly white British; clonal diversity was possibly underestimated. The breadth and depth of Spike-specific TCRs increased once two AZD1222 doses had been given.

V was pared by 0 bases and J by 9 bases, with 5 bases between. The CDR3 is 12 amino acids. Per germline, CDR1 KGHDR and CDR2 SFDVKD. Some clones are missing from TCRdb's copy, which holds only in-frame ones; the method was immunoSEQ multiplex PCR. The table shows more than 85,000 clones, with roughly 90% occurring only once. This chain links TRBV24-1 with TRBJ2-1; D is ambiguous. The sequence derives from an adult in good health. Sequenced here: peripheral blood, sampled on day 0 of AZD1222 vaccination. The CDR3, as DNA: TGTGCCACCAGTGATTTGGTCACTGAGCAGTTCTTC. It translates to CATSDLVTEQFF.